This T cell receptor beta chain was captured in a study of neoadjuvant anti-PD-1 for oral cavity cancer. Study details: Patients without progression received a fourth nivolumab dose around day 43, then surgical resection on days 50-56.

Repertoires were generated with immunoSEQ multiplex PCR, while TCRdb's copy carries only in-frame clones and drops some. The table records about 61,000 clones, under 85% of them present only once. Germline V gene data show CDR1 as WNHNN and CDR2 as SYGVQD (reference sequence). Trimming took 11 bases from V and 4 from J, leaving 23 bases between them. This CDR3 contains 15 residues. The sequences come from PBMCs, collected before nivolumab (anti-PD-1) treatment. The sequence was obtained from a person between 40 and 80 years old with oral cavity squamous cell carcinoma. V usage is TRBV10-1 and J usage is TRBJ1-1; D is perhaps TRBD1 (5 bases). CDR3 sequence reads: CAGSRWRGRGTEAFF. The CDR3 DNA reads as TGCGCCGGGTCTCGATGGCGGGGCCGGGGCACTGAAGCTTTCTTT.